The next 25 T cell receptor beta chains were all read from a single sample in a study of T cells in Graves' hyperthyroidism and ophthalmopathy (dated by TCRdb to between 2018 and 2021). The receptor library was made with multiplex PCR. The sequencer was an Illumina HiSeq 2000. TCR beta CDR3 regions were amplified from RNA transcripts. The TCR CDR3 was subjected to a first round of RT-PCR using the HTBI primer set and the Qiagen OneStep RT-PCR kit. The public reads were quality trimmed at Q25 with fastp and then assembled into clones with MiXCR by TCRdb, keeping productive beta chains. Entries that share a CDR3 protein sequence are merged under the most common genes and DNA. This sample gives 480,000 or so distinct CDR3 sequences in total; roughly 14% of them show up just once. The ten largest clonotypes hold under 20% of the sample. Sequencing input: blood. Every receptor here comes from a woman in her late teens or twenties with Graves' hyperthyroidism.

In DNA, the CDR3 is TGCGCCAGCAGCTGGGGGGGACAGGATTATCAGCCCCAGCATTTT. Encoded protein: CASSWGGQDYQPQHF. The chain couples TRBV5-1 to TRBJ1-5; 8 nucleotides align to TRBD1. V shed 3 bases and J 5 bases; nucleotides not matched to a gene: 7. Per the germline V gene, CDR1 is SGHRS and CDR2 is YFSETQ. The CDR3 sequence is 15 residues long.

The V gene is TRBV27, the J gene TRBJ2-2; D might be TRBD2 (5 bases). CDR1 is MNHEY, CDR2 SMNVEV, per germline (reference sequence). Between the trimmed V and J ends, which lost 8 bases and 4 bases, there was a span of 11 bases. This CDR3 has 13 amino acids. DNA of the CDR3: TGTGCCAGCGTCACTAGTCCCACCGGGGAGCTGTTTTTT. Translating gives CASVTSPTGELFF.

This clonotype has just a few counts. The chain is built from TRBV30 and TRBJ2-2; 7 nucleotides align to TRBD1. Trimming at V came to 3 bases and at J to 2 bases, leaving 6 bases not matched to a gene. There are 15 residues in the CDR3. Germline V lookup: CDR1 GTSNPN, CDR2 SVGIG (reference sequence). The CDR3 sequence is CAWRPWDSNTGELFF. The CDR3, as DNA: TGTGCCTGGAGGCCGTGGGACAGTAACACCGGGGAGCTGTTTTTT.

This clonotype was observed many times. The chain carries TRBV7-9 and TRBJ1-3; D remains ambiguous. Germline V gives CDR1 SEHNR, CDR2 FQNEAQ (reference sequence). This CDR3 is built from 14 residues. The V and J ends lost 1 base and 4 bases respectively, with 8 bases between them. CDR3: CASSLGFEGNTIYF. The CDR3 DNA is TGTGCCAGCAGCTTAGGTTTCGAAGGAAACACCATATATTTT.

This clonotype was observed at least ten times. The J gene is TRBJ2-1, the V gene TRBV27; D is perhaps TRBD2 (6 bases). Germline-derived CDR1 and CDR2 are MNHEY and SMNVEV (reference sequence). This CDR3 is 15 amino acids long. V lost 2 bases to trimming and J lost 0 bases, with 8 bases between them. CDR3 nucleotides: TGTGCCAGCAGTTTACGCGGGACCTCCTACAATGAGCAGTTCTTC. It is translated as CASSLRGTSYNEQFF.

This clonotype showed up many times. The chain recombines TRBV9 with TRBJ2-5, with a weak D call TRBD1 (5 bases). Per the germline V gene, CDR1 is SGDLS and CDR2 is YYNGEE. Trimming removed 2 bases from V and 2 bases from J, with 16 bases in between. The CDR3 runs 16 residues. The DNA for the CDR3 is TGTGCCAGCAGCGTCGCAAAGCAGGGAAAACAAGAGACCCAGTACTTC. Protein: CASSVAKQGKQETQYF.

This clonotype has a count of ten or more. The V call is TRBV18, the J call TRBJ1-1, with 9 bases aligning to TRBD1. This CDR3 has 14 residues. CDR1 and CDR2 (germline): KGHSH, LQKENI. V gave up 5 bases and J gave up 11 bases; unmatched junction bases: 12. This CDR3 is CASSSRDREHHAFF. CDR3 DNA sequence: TGTGCCAGCTCAAGCCGGGACAGGGAACATCACGCTTTCTTT.

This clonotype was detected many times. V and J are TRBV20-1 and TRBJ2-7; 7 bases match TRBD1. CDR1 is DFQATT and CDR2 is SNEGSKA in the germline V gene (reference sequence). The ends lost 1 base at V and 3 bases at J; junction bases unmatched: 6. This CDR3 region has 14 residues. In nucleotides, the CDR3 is TGCAGTGCTAGAGTCGGGGCAGGGGGCTACGAGCAGTACGTC. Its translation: CSARVGAGGYEQYV.

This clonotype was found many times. CDR3 nucleotides: TGTGCCAGCAGCGTCACCGGGAGGTACGGAGATACGCAGTATTTT. Encoded protein: CASSVTGRYGDTQYF. The rearrangement links TRBV9 to TRBJ2-3, with 7 bases that match TRBD2. Trimming at V came to 2 bases and at J to 5 bases, leaving 8 bases not matched to a gene. The CDR3 is 15 residues long. Germline-derived CDR1 and CDR2 are SGDLS and YYNGEE.

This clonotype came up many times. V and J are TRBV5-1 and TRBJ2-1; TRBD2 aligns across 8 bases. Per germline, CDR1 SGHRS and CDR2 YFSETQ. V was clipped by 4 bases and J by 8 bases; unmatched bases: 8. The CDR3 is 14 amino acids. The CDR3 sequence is CASSVGTRWDEQFF. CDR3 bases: TGCGCCAGCAGCGTCGGGACTAGGTGGGATGAGCAGTTCTTC.

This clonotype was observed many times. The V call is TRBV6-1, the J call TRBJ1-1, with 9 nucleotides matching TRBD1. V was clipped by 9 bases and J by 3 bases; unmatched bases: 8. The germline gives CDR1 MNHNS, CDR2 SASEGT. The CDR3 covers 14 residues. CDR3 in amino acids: CASAYRGRDTEAFF. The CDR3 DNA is TGTGCCAGTGCCTACAGGGGGCGCGACACTGAAGCTTTCTTT.

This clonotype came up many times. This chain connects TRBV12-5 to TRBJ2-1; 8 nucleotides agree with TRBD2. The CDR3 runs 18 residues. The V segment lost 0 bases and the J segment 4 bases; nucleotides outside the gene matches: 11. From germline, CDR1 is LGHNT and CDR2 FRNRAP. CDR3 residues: CASGLVNPLREDYNEQFF. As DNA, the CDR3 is TGTGCTAGTGGTTTGGTAAACCCCTTGCGGGAGGATTACAATGAGCAGTTCTTC.

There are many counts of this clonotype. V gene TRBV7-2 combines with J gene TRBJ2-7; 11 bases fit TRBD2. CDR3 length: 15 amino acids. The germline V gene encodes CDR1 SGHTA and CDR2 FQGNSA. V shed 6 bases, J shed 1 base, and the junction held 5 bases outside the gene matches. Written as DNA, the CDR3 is TGTGCCAGCAGAGCGACTAGCGGGAATTCCTACGAGCAGTACTTC. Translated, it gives CASRATSGNSYEQYF.

CDR3 DNA: TGTGCCAGCAGTTCCAGGGGCTACCCTAGCACAGATACGCAGTATTTT. It is translated as CASSSRGYPSTDTQYF. V is TRBV6-1 and J is TRBJ2-3, with a possible D match to TRBD1 (6 bases). CDR3 size: 16 residues. Germline CDR1 MNHNS, CDR2 SASEGT. The V gene lost 5 bases and the J gene lost 0 bases, with 15 bases spanning the gap.

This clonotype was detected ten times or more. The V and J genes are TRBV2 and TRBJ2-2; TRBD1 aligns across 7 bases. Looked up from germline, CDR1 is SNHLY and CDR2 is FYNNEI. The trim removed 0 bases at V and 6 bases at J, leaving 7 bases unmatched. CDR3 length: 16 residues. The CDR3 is CASSEALNRGSGELFF. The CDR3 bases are TGTGCCAGCAGTGAAGCGTTAAACAGGGGTTCCGGGGAGCTGTTTTTT.

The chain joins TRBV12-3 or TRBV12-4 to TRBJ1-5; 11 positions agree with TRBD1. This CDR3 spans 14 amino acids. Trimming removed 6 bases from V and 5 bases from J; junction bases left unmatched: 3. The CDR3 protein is CASSWTGGDQPQHF. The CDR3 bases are TGTGCCAGCAGCTGGACAGGGGGCGATCAGCCCCAGCATTTT.

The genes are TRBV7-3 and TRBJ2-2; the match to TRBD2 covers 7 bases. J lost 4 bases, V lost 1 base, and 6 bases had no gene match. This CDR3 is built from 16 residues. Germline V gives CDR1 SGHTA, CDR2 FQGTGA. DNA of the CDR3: TGTGCCAGCAGCTTAAGGGGGGGAAAGGGCACCGGGGAGCTGTTTTTT. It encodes CASSLRGGKGTGELFF.

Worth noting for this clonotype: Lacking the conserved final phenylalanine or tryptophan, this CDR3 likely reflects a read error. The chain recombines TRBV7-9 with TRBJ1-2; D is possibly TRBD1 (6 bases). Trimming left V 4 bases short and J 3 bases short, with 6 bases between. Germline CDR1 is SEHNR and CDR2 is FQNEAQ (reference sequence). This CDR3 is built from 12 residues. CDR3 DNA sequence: TGTGCCAGCAGCTCAGGGGACTATGGCTACACCCTC. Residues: CASSSGDYGYTL.

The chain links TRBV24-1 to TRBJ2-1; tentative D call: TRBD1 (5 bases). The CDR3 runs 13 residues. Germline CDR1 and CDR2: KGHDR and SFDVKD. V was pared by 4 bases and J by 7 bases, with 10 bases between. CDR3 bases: TGTGCCACCAGTGACCACAGGCGGAATGAGCAGTTCTTC. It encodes CATSDHRRNEQFF.

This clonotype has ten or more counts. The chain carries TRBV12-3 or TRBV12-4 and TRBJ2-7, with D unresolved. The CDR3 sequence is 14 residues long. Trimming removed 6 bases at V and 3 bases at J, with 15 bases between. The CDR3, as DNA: TGTGCCAGCAGCCCCCACAGAGCTCTCTACGAGCAGTACTTC. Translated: CASSPHRALYEQYF.

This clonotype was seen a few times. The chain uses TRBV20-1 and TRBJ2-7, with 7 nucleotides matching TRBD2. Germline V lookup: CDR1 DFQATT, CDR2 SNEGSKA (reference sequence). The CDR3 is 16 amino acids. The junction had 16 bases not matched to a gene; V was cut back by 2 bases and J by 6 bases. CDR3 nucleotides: TGCAGTGCTAGACGAACGGGGGTAGCGGGTAGTAGCGAGCAGTACTTC. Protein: CSARRTGVAGSSEQYF.

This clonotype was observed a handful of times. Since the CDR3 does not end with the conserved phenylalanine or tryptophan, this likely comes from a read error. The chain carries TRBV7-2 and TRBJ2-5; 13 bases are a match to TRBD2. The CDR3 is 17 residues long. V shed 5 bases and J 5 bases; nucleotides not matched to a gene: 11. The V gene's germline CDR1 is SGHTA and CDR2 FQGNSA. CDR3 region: CASSPGLAGRVDETQYL. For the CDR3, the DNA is TGTGCCAGCAGCCCGGGACTAGCGGGGAGGGTCGATGAGACCCAGTACCTC.

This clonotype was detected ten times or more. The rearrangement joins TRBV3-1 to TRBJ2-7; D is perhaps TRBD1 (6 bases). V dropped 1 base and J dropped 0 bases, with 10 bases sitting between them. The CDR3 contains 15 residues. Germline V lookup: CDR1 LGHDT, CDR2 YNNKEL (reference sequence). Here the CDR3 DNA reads TGTGCCAGCAGCCAAGGACAGGCCGCCTCCTACGAGCAGTACTTC. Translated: CASSQGQAASYEQYF.

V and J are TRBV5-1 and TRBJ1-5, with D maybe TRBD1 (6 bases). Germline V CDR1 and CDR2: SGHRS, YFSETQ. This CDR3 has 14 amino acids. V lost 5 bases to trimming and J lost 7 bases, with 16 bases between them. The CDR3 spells CASSFEQGGQPQHF. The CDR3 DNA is TGCGCCAGCAGTTTCGAACAGGGTGGACAGCCCCAGCATTTT.

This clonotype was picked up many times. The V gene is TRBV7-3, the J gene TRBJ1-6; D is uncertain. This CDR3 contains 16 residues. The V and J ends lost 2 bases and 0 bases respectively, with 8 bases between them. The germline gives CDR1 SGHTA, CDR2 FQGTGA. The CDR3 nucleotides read TGTGCCAGCAGCTTAGCAGGCGGCTCCTATAATTCACCCCTCCACTTT. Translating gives CASSLAGGSYNSPLHF.